A selection of T cell receptor beta chains follows, all from one sample in a study of T cells expressing NK-cell markers. TCRdb reworked the 5' RACE reads into one entry per CDR3 protein, no DNA. The repertoire table contains about 430,000 distinct CDR3 sequences. The specimen was blood T cells: a sorted CD56 or NKG2C T cell subset, CD4+ or CD8+ T cells, or bulk PBMC T cells (not recorded which). These receptors were collected from a woman aged 50 to 65 in good health. Both conserved end residues are part of each CDR3. Fields, in order: CDR3 length, V gene, J gene, CDR3 protein.

cdr3_length: 16
v_call: TRBV5-1
j_call: TRBJ2-2
cdr3_aa: CASSALAGANTGELFF

cdr3_length: 18
v_call: TRBV9
j_call: TRBJ2-7
cdr3_aa: CASSGNPGLAGQAYEQYF

cdr3_length: 16
v_call: TRBV3-1
j_call: TRBJ2-1
cdr3_aa: CASSQETSGSLGEQFF

cdr3_length: 15
v_call: TRBV5-1
j_call: TRBJ2-3
cdr3_aa: CASNQETLSTDTQYF

cdr3_length: 14
v_call: TRBV29-1
j_call: TRBJ2-6
cdr3_aa: CSVVEAAGANVLTF

cdr3_length: 14
v_call: TRBV18
j_call: TRBJ2-5
cdr3_aa: CASSRDRVVKTQYF

cdr3_length: 13
v_call: TRBV5-1
j_call: TRBJ2-1
cdr3_aa: CASGTLLRGEQFF

cdr3_length: 16
v_call: TRBV6-6
j_call: TRBJ1-4
cdr3_aa: CASSSDRRATNEKLFF

cdr3_length: 13
v_call: TRBV7-9
j_call: TRBJ2-4
cdr3_aa: CASSLVPGAIQYF

cdr3_length: 13
v_call: TRBV5-5
j_call: TRBJ2-1
cdr3_aa: CASSLEVWGEQFF

cdr3_length: 14
v_call: TRBV12-3/TRBV12-4
j_call: TRBJ2-3
cdr3_aa: CASSPHQSTDTQYF

cdr3_length: 11
v_call: TRBV20-1
j_call: TRBJ2-1
cdr3_aa: CSASLLKGEFF

cdr3_length: 12
v_call: TRBV12-3/TRBV12-4
j_call: TRBJ2-3
cdr3_aa: CASRGWPDTQYF

cdr3_length: 13
v_call: TRBV24-1
j_call: TRBJ1-5
cdr3_aa: CATSMAGSQPQHF

cdr3_length: 12
v_call: TRBV5-6
j_call: TRBJ2-5
cdr3_aa: CASGTAFETQYF

cdr3_length: 16
v_call: TRBV12-3/TRBV12-4
j_call: TRBJ2-5
cdr3_aa: CASTRRGLTGQETQYF

cdr3_length: 14
v_call: TRBV20-1
j_call: TRBJ2-7
cdr3_aa: CSATKIAGVVEQYF

cdr3_length: 16
v_call: TRBV2
j_call: TRBJ2-6
cdr3_aa: CASSREIGTGANVLTF

cdr3_length: 19
v_call: TRBV28
j_call: TRBJ2-6
cdr3_aa: CASSFLRQAVLSGANVLTF

cdr3_length: 11
v_call: TRBV29-1
j_call: TRBJ2-1
cdr3_aa: CSVEDTRRQFF

cdr3_length: 15
v_call: TRBV20-1
j_call: TRBJ2-1
cdr3_aa: CSARDGLAFYNEQFF

cdr3_length: 15
v_call: TRBV6-1
j_call: TRBJ2-2
cdr3_aa: CASTTGTGYTGELFF

cdr3_length: 15
v_call: TRBV2
j_call: TRBJ2-3
cdr3_aa: CATRPLAGGSDTQYF

cdr3_length: 17
v_call: TRBV12-3/TRBV12-4
j_call: TRBJ1-5
cdr3_aa: CASSLTRPGQSSWPQHF

cdr3_length: 14
v_call: TRBV5-1
j_call: TRBJ2-3
cdr3_aa: CASSFGNPPDTQYF

cdr3_length: 18
v_call: TRBV7-8
j_call: TRBJ2-2
cdr3_aa: CASSLVSGTGTFTGELFF

cdr3_length: 14
v_call: TRBV6-5
j_call: TRBJ2-5
cdr3_aa: CASRNGGIRETQYF

cdr3_length: 17
v_call: TRBV6-1
j_call: TRBJ2-1
cdr3_aa: CASSEAGGFGIMVEQFF

cdr3_length: 15
v_call: TRBV9
j_call: TRBJ1-1
cdr3_aa: CASSVAGTGFDKAFF

cdr3_length: 14
v_call: TRBV5-1
j_call: TRBJ2-7
cdr3_aa: CASSSTGGSYEQYF

cdr3_length: 16
v_call: TRBV3-1
j_call: TRBJ2-3
cdr3_aa: CASSQDRSGRADTQYF

cdr3_length: 15
v_call: TRBV5-1
j_call: TRBJ1-4
cdr3_aa: CASSAEGGKTEKLFF

cdr3_length: 14
v_call: TRBV7-6
j_call: TRBJ2-3
cdr3_aa: CASSLGVGPDTQYF

cdr3_length: 15
v_call: TRBV11-2
j_call: TRBJ2-4
cdr3_aa: CASKLAGVPDYIQYF

cdr3_length: 16
v_call: TRBV15
j_call: TRBJ2-7
cdr3_aa: CATSLLAGVQSYEQYF

cdr3_length: 14
v_call: TRBV20-1
j_call: TRBJ2-5
cdr3_aa: CSATQRTVQETQYF

cdr3_length: 14
v_call: TRBV20-1
j_call: TRBJ1-5
cdr3_aa: CSARSAGVNQPQHF

cdr3_length: 13
v_call: TRBV5-1
j_call: TRBJ2-3
cdr3_aa: CASRRREADTQYF

cdr3_length: 17
v_call: TRBV25-1
j_call: TRBJ2-1
cdr3_aa: CASSVTSPGQDHNEQFF

cdr3_length: 13
v_call: TRBV12-3/TRBV12-4
j_call: TRBJ1-5
cdr3_aa: CASSRGNSQPQHF

cdr3_length: 15
v_call: TRBV5-6
j_call: TRBJ1-1
cdr3_aa: CASSMPGQGLTEAFF

cdr3_length: 13
v_call: TRBV5-6
j_call: TRBJ1-1
cdr3_aa: CATRQASSFEAFF

cdr3_length: 16
v_call: TRBV15
j_call: TRBJ2-7
cdr3_aa: CATSRNGLSLGYEQYF

cdr3_length: 14
v_call: TRBV12-3/TRBV12-4
j_call: TRBJ2-3
cdr3_aa: CASSPTLGADTQYF

cdr3_length: 15
v_call: TRBV18
j_call: TRBJ2-5
cdr3_aa: CASSPSGRTWGTQYF

cdr3_length: 15
v_call: TRBV14
j_call: TRBJ2-5
cdr3_aa: CASSQERGGAETQYF

cdr3_length: 14
v_call: TRBV30
j_call: TRBJ2-3
cdr3_aa: CAWNTDNGPDTQYF

cdr3_length: 13
v_call: TRBV5-1
j_call: TRBJ2-1
cdr3_aa: CASSPGLFNEQFF

cdr3_length: 16
v_call: TRBV14
j_call: TRBJ2-7
cdr3_aa: CASSQVRPSVSYEQYF